This T cell receptor beta chain came from a study of blood T cell repertoires in COVID-19. This table comes from immunoSEQ multiplex PCR, and its TCRdb copy is limited to in-frame clones, with some not included. The table records hundreds of thousands of clones, about 85% of them present only once. Germline CDR1 is SGHKS and CDR2 is YYEKEE (reference sequence). The V and J ends lost 0 bases and 6 bases respectively, with 20 bases between them. This CDR3 comprises 17 residues. Sequenced sample: peripheral blood. The V and J genes are TRBV5-5 and TRBJ2-3; D may be TRBD2 (5 bases). The TCR comes from a man aged 40-49 years with acute or convalescent COVID-19. CDR3 region: CASSLVALTRPVDTQYF. DNA for the CDR3: TGTGCCAGCAGCTTGGTAGCGTTGACCCGCCCGGTGGATACGCAGTATTTT.